The 18 T cell receptor gamma chains below were found in one sample sequenced in a study of gamma delta lymphoproliferative disorders and STAT genes. PBMCs from patients and controls supplied the genomic DNA for sequencing. TCRdb re-called the multiplex PCR reads through CATT. Counted here are some 2,600 gamma-chain clones, roughly a fifth occurring once; the ten biggest clones make up roughly 61%. The sequenced sample was blood. These receptors came from a human donor with gamma-delta T-cell large granular lymphocyte leukemia.

By share of the sample, this clone is medium-sized. This rearrangement joins TRGV10 to TRGJP1. TCRdb supplies no J gene; here it was assigned by aligning the nucleotide sequence to germline. TRGV10 is filed as an ORF, its function uncertain. With 11 bases clipped from V and 4 bases from J, the junction kept 8 bases outside the gene matches. The CDR3 contains 13 residues. CDR3 sequence: CAARGGTGWFKIF. CDR3 bases: TGTGCTGCGAGGGGGGGCACTGGTTGGTTCAAGATATTT.

The chain carries TRGV2 and TRGJ1 or TRGJ2. The J gene is not listed in TCRdb, so it was assigned here from a DNA match to germline. Trimming cost V 2 bases and J 5 bases; bases outside gene matches: 6. The CDR3 consists of 13 residues. The germline V gene has CDR1 EGSNGY and CDR2 YDSYNSKV. DNA of the CDR3: TGTGCCACCTGGGACGCAAGCGATTATAAGAAACTCTTT. Its protein product is CATWDASDYKKLF.

This rearrangement joins TRGV10 to TRGJ1 or TRGJ2. TCRdb records no J gene; here it was assigned by comparing the DNA to germline. TRGV10 is flagged as an ORF with uncertain function. Trimming removed 8 bases from V and 5 bases from J; junction bases left unmatched: 7. This CDR3 contains 12 residues. In DNA, the CDR3 is TGTGCTGCGTGGGGGACTCATTATAAGAAACTCTTT. Amino acid sequence: CAAWGTHYKKLF.

The chain couples TRGV9 to TRGJP2. The J gene, missing from TCRdb, was assigned here through DNA to germline matching. Germline lookup yields CDR1 GITISATS and CDR2 ISYDGTV (reference sequence). Unmatched junction bases numbered 3, after V lost 0 bases and J lost 2 bases. The length of the CDR3 is 15 residues. Here the CDR3 reads CALWEVQSSDWIKTF. The CDR3 DNA follows: TGTGCCTTGTGGGAGGTGCAGAGTAGTGATTGGATCAAGACGTTT.

V is TRGV4 and J is TRGJ1 or TRGJ2. Here the J gene was assigned by germline matching of the DNA, as TCRdb has none. V shed 5 bases and J 5 bases; nucleotides not matched to a gene: 9. Germline assignment: CDR1 EGSTGY and CDR2 YDSYTSSV. This CDR3 has 13 residues. This CDR3 is CATWVLTDYKKLF. The CDR3, as DNA: TGTGCCACCTGGGTCCTAACTGATTATAAGAAACTCTTT.

With regard to this clone: This DNA translates differently at residues 6 and 7 from the TCRdb protein, which is that of a much larger clone; a read error is likely, and the protein shown is the DNA's own translation. V is TRGV9 and J is TRGJP. The J gene is absent in TCRdb and was assigned here via DNA matching to germline. Trimming took 2 bases from V and 4 from J; bases not matched to a gene: 2. The CDR3 length is 16 residues. CDR1 GITISATS and CDR2 ISYDGTV come from the germline V gene (reference sequence). CDR3 sequence: CALWEEQELGKKIKVF. CDR3 nucleotides: TGTGCCTTGTGGGAGGAACAAGAGTTGGGCAAAAAAATCAAGGTATTT.

Note on this clone: The sample has other DNA sequences that encode this CDR3 too. The chain couples TRGV9 to TRGJ1 or TRGJ2. TCRdb carries no J gene annotation; the J gene was assigned here by matching the DNA with germline. The V gene's germline CDR1 is GITISATS and CDR2 ISYDGTV (reference sequence). V was clipped by 2 bases and J by 7 bases; unmatched bases: 2. The CDR3 is 11 residues long. CDR3: CALWEAYKKLF. DNA of the CDR3: TGTGCCTTGTGGGAGGCCTATAAGAAACTCTTT.

This clone has a handful of counts. V usage is TRGV8 and J usage is TRGJ1 or TRGJ2. TCRdb is silent on the J gene; assignment here came from matching the DNA to germline. Germline loops: CDR1 VENAVY, CDR2 YDSYNSRV. The V and J ends lost 7 bases and 8 bases, in that order; junction bases with no gene match: 8. This CDR3 spans 11 amino acids. The CDR3 region has the DNA TGTGCCACCTGTTTATTAGATAAGAAACTCTTT. This encodes CATCLLDKKLF.

This clone was counted only a few times. The chain is built from TRGV11 and TRGJ1 or TRGJ2. As TCRdb names no J gene, one was assigned here on the basis of a DNA match to germline. TRGV11 belongs to the ORF category, with a function that is uncertain. The junction had 10 bases not matched to a gene; V was cut back by 2 bases and J by 3 bases. CDR3 length: 16 amino acids. CDR3 sequence reads: CACWIRPIPPYYKKLF. The CDR3 DNA is TGTGCCTGCTGGATTAGGCCCATACCCCCTTATTATAAGAAACTCTTT.

This clone is medium-sized in the sample. The DNA is omitted, as the CDR3 cannot be located on it reliably, and the CDR3 follows TCRdb's listing. A V gene of TRGV11 was called, but no J gene was assigned. TRGV11 is an ORF for which the function is uncertain. The CDR3 contains 16 residues when both ends are counted. CDR3: CTTVPAGLGSHYKKLF.

This clone came up a few times. The rearrangement joins TRGV10 to TRGJ1 or TRGJ2. The J gene, left out of TCRdb, was set here by checking the DNA against germline. TRGV10 has ORF status, its function being uncertain. The CDR3 is made up of 13 amino acids. V lost 8 bases and J lost 4; bases outside the gene matches: 9. This CDR3 reads CAAWDYHYYKKLF. The DNA for the CDR3 is TGTGCTGCGTGGGATTATCACTATTATAAGAAACTCTTT.

As regards this clone: A single base separates this from a much larger clone, so it may be a read error. J is TRGJ1 or TRGJ2 and V is TRGV10. Matching the DNA to germline supplied the J gene, which TCRdb does not give. TRGV10 carries the ORF label, with uncertain function. The CDR3 covers 11 residues. The V segment lost 8 bases and the J segment 7 bases; nucleotides outside the gene matches: 6. This chain's CDR3 is CAAWNTYKKLF. The CDR3 bases are TGTGCTGCGTGGAACACCTATAAGAAACTCTTT.

The chain combines TRGV8 with TRGJ1 or TRGJ2. The J gene, left out of TCRdb, was set here by checking the DNA against germline. Per the germline V gene, CDR1 is VENAVY and CDR2 is YDSYNSRV. V gave up 5 bases and J gave up 1 base; unmatched junction bases: 2. This CDR3 contains 12 residues. In DNA form, the CDR3 reads TGTGCCACCTGGGGAAATTATTATAAGAAACTCTTT. This gives the protein CATWGNYYKKLF.

V and J are TRGV9 and TRGJ1 or TRGJ2. No J gene is reported in TCRdb; it was inferred here by comparing the DNA with germline. The CDR3 contains 14 residues. V was pared by 0 bases and J by 7 bases, with 9 bases of the junction left unmatched. Looked up from germline, CDR1 is GITISATS and CDR2 is ISYDGTV (reference sequence). CDR3 sequence (DNA): TGTGCCTTGTGGGAGGTGCAAGGGGTCTATAAGAAACTCTTT. It translates to CALWEVQGVYKKLF.

This clone turned up a few times. Distinct nucleotide sequences in the sample also encode this CDR3. The chain links TRGV3 to TRGJ1 or TRGJ2. TCRdb leaves out the J gene; it was filled in here by matching the DNA to germline. The germline V gene has CDR1 VTNTFY and CDR2 YDVSTARD (reference sequence). The CDR3 has 13 residues. The V and J ends lost 0 bases and 4 bases, in that order; junction bases with no gene match: 3. Here the CDR3 reads CATWDRRYYKKLF. The CDR3 nucleotides read TGTGCCACCTGGGACAGGCGCTATTATAAGAAACTCTTT.

To note about this clone: This sample also contains other DNA sequences that code for the same CDR3. The J gene is TRGJ1 or TRGJ2, the V gene TRGV2. TCRdb carries no J gene annotation; the J gene was assigned here by matching the DNA with germline. The CDR3 runs to 14 residues. Germline values: CDR1 EGSNGY, CDR2 YDSYNSKV. J lost 4 bases, V lost 1 base, and 7 bases had no gene match. CDR3 DNA: TGTGCCACCTGGGACGGCCTGGGGTATTATAAGAAACTCTTT. Translated, it gives CATWDGLGYYKKLF.

The chain links TRGV3 to TRGJ1 or TRGJ2. Here the J gene came from matching the DNA to germline, since TCRdb omits it. The junction had 5 bases not matched to a gene; V was cut back by 0 bases and J by 12 bases. The CDR3 extends over 11 amino acids. Germline V CDR1 and CDR2: VTNTFY, YDVSTARD (reference sequence). The CDR3 loop is CATWDRPRKLF. DNA of the CDR3: TGTGCCACCTGGGACAGGCCCAGGAAACTCTTT.

Relative to its sample, this clone is medium-sized. The rearrangement links TRGV2 to TRGJP1. No J gene was available from TCRdb, and it was assigned here by a germline match of the DNA. The CDR3 contains 14 residues. Unmatched junction bases numbered 2, after V lost 2 bases and J lost 2 bases. CDR1 and CDR2 from the germline V gene are EGSNGY and YDSYNSKV. The CDR3 loop reads CATWDETTGWFKIF. DNA of the CDR3: TGTGCCACCTGGGACGAAACCACTGGTTGGTTCAAGATATTT.